The next 3 T cell receptor beta chains were all read from a single sample in a study of T cell changes during pregnancy in multiple sclerosis (dated by TCRdb to the late 2010s). The method behind the library was the immunoSEQ multiplex PCR assay. Not all clones reach the TCRdb copy of this immuneACCESS table, which keeps in-frame sequences only. Checked studies attribute under half of the gap to unresolved V genes and leave the rest unexplained. This sample is represented by about 83,000 clones; over 80% of them were singletons. Together, the top ten hold 3.5% of the sample. Specimen: PBMCs, collected in the first trimester of pregnancy. These receptors originate from a female donor in good health, serving as a control in a pregnancy study. Some clones in this sample may be carry-over from other donors' samples.

The J gene is TRBJ2-7, the V gene TRBV5-4, with D possibly being TRBD2 (5 bases). There are 14 residues in the CDR3. V lost 3 bases and J 5 bases, leaving 15 bases between the germline ends. Germline V gene data show CDR1 as SGHNT and CDR2 as YYREEE (reference sequence). CDR3 bases: TGTGCCAGCAGCTCGAGCGGAGGATGGGACGAGCAGTACTTC. Residues: CASSSSGGWDEQYF.

V usage is TRBV2 and J usage is TRBJ2-5; D may be TRBD2 (5 bases). Germline CDR1 and CDR2: SNHLY and FYNNEI. The CDR3 covers 14 residues. V was clipped by 3 bases and J by 2 bases, with 10 bases between them. CDR3 nucleotides: TGTGCCAGCAGTGACTCGCGGGCTCAAGAGACCCAGTACTTC. Its protein product is CASSDSRAQETQYF.

The gene calls are TRBV5-6 and TRBJ2-6, with 10 positions matching TRBD1. Germline CDR1 and CDR2: SGHDT and YYEEEE. V dropped 3 bases and J dropped 3; count of bases not matched to a gene: 9. CDR3 length: 18 residues. The CDR3, as DNA: TGTGCCAGCAGCTCGACGACAGGGGGCTTTTATGGGGCCAACGTCCTGACTTTC. It encodes CASSSTTGGFYGANVLTF.